The clone carrying this TCR beta chain was seen once. The ends were cut back, 10 bases at V and 10 bases at J, with 7 bases in the middle. The germline gives CDR1 LNHDA, CDR2 SQIVND (reference sequence). CDR3 length: 8 amino acids. The data were obtained in a study of blood T cell repertoires in COVID-19. In the study overall: Acute and convalescent COVID-19 specimens originated in the United States, Italy and Spain. PBMCs, B-cell-depleted T cells, or T cells were the source of the cDNA or gDNA that made up the material.

Study processing details: Nucleated cell number was recorded as an estimate derived from reference gene primer amplification. Sequencing used immunoSEQ multiplex PCR; TCRdb keeps in-frame clones, though not all of them. V, J and clone size were drawn from that table, and D and trimming were deduced from the DNA. The sample holds 85,000 to 95,000 clones, approximately 80% seen once. Sequenced input: peripheral blood. The source of this sequence is a man aged 70 or older with acute or convalescent COVID-19. The genes are TRBV19 and TRBJ1-1; a possible D gene is TRBD1 (5 bases). CDR3 bases: TGTGCCACCGGGGGAGCTTTCTTT. This encodes CATGGAFF.